This T cell receptor beta chain originates from a study of OX40 agonist ivuxolimab in advanced cancers. Overall study: Patients were treated with ivuxolimab, an agonistic anti-OX40 (CD134) antibody. Patients got intravenous ivuxolimab at 0.01 to 10 mg/kg every 2 weeks.

Researchers took blood at baseline, on cycle 4 day 1, and on cycle 7 day 1. Produced via immunoSEQ multiplex PCR; TCRdb's table is partial and in-frame only. The sample has 57,000 or so clones, 93% seen once. Germline V lookup: CDR1 MGHRA, CDR2 YSYEKL. This CDR3 is 13 amino acids long. The V gene lost 1 base and the J gene lost 0 bases, with 3 bases spanning the gap. The clonotype comes from an adult with an advanced solid tumor such as melanoma, head and neck, liver or kidney cancer. This chain uses TRBV4-1 with TRBJ1-2; D is unresolved. The sequenced sample was CD4+ or CD8+ T cells sorted from blood, obtained in a trial of the OX40 agonist ivuxolimab. Here the CDR3 reads CASSQVTNYGYTF. The CDR3 DNA follows: TGCGCCAGCAGCCAAGTAACTAACTATGGCTACACCTTC.